This TCR beta chain stems from a study of shared clonotypes between healthy human individuals (TCRdb year 2020). About the investigation overall: The cohort comprised two women and a few men aged 18 to 49 years. For each donor, CD4 naive and CD4 memory were each given three plates, CD8 naive was given two plates, and CD8 memory was given one plate. To estimate repertoire size and how much clonotypes are shared between individuals, the study performed deep sequencing of blood TCR repertoires from roughly five healthy adults. To increase sequencing depth and limit assay-specific biases, different laboratories used diverse techniques to prepare libraries and sequence TCR repertoires. Between about 0.94 and 8.9 billion PBMCs per donor were obtained by leukapheresis. Study-wide conclusions, independent of this receptor: Larger estimated clonotype richness was generally found for naive subsets than for memory subsets. Clonotypes shared by all four sorted-subset donors showed higher generation probabilities than non-shared clonotypes. Based on pairwise subsampling, the degree of clonotype sharing among donors was expected to be affected by sequencing depth. The small number of donors limited the genetic and exposure-history diversity represented. When several donors were compared, the shared fraction of clonotypes was 5% to 6.5% for naive CD4, approximately 3.5% for naive CD8, 2.3% for memory CD4, and 0.35% to 0.4% for memory CD8. Only blood was sampled, and tissue TCR repertoires likely differ from those in blood. Even with the large sequencing depth, rarefaction of the sorted-subset datasets indicated that sequencing was incomplete.

This clone was recorded a few times. The clone's antigen remains unknown. Per-base qualities were not stored, and no clone one base away is much larger. The CDR3 numbers 17 residues from cysteine through phenylalanine. The DNA shown is the 51-base CDR3, in frame from base 1. Healthy HIV-negative adults with no recently reported acute infections or vaccinations were included as donors. Every donor was a Caucasian adult living in Nashville, Tennessee, USA. CD4+ T cells were enriched by magnetic negative selection; naive cells were then positively selected on CD45RA, and the negative fraction formed the memory subset. After blood collection by leukapheresis, PBMCs were isolated using Ficoll-Histopaque density gradient centrifugation and then cryopreserved in the vapor phase of liquid nitrogen. Analytical flow cytometry was used to check the purity and quantity of every magnetically sorted T cell population. Genomic DNA was isolated from every sorted fraction and measured by UV absorbance on a Nanodrop 2000c.

Using the deep immunoSEQ assay, multiplex PCR amplified TCR CDR3 regions from genomic DNA. Extracted genomic DNA from each cell subset was distributed evenly across all wells of several immunoSEQ 96-well plates, and each plate was treated as a replicate. For sorted subsets, 200 ng of genomic DNA, equivalent to some 33,000 T cell genomes, went into each replicate PCR. Purified libraries were measured with a Qubit 3.0 fluorometer, size-checked on a Bioanalyzer 2100, and measured again with the KAPA Library Quantification kit. Each immunoSEQ 96-well plate was sequenced on its own single-read 150-cycle Illumina NextSeq 550 flow cell. The paper's data handling went like this. Because only junctional sequences without quality scores were contained in the immunoSEQ output, filtering matching that applied to full-length reads could not be performed. To assign V/J genes and CDR3, sequences were annotated using PyIR, a Python wrapper for IgBLAST v1.9, with IMGT germline references. Any read was removed if the V/J assignment was weak (E-value above 1e-6), the CDR3 was missing, or the read contained stop codons, out-of-frame junctions, or ambiguous translated residues. V3J clonotypes were defined by identical inferred V gene, J gene, and CDR3 amino acid sequence. The percentage overlap between two repertoires was calculated by dividing the number of shared unique clonotypes by the size of the smaller repertoire. Three approaches were used to assess repertoire richness: RTK rarefaction, the Chao1 estimator, and Recon v2.1 estimates of unobserved clonotypes. OLGA was used to compute generation probabilities for all TCRbeta clonotypes that the gDNA method yielded from a handful of donors. TCRdb holds this immuneACCESS table with in-frame rearrangements only. Some clones are missing; in checked studies, unresolved V genes explain under half, and the rest has no known cause. V, J and clone size are those of that table, while D and trimming were read from the DNA. Recorded for this sample are hundreds of thousands of clones; approximately 73% of them occurred a single time. About 1.8% of the sample lies in the top ten.

What was sequenced was memory CD4+ T cells sorted from blood. Taken with the paper, the label for cell subset or site translates to: CD45RA-negative fraction. The receptor was isolated from a woman in her 30s in good health. The rearranged segments are TRBV21-1 and TRBJ2-1; the table's D call, TRBD1, was not checked against the DNA. TRBV21-1 is assigned pseudogene status. This receptor carries the CDR3 CASSKDRVGLSYNEQFF. The nucleotide sequence is TGTGCCAGCAGCAAGGACAGGGTGGGACTGTCCTACAATGAGCAGTTCTTC.